This TCR beta chain stems from a study of T cells after posttransplantation cyclophosphamide listed by TCRdb under 2016. Broadly, across the study: The study tracked T cell repertoire reconstitution by TRB sequencing after myeloablative bone marrow transplantation using posttransplantation cyclophosphamide as GVHD prophylaxis. Antigen receptor sequencing was done on samples from roughly 35 PTCy-treated patients and from approximately 16 related bone marrow donors of those patients. Blood from every one of the approximately 36 PTCy patients who had 1-year posttransplant specimens underwent TRB sequencing. TRB sequencing was also done on up to roughly 3 additional blood samples from 2 to 5.2 years after transplant in 3 patients, and on pretransplant blood from several patients. TRA and TRB clonality were tightly correlated in about ten samples, so subsequent TCR analyses focused on TRB only. Public TRB sequences were searched against a database of over 3,500 sequences associated with responses to pathogens, tumor antigens, self-antigens and alloantigens. The paper's findings and limits, for the study overall: Donor-recipient similarity was low at 1-2 months but rose over the first year, and later blood repertoires were often dominated by donor CD8+ memory clones. The TRB repertoires of T cells infiltrating skin or GI tract showed only limited overlap with the TRB repertoires of T cells in blood. Across the approximately 45 patients, TRB clonality was highly associated with recipient CMV seropositivity and CMV reactivation, and diversity with PTCy was similar to that in the CNI/methotrexate controls.

The control cohort consisted of ten to twelve patients who had myeloablative marrow transplants with methotrexate plus a calcineurin inhibitor and who were sampled 1 year after transplant. Peripheral blood and bone marrow mononuclear cells were isolated by Ficoll-Hypaque density centrifugation and were cryopreserved. Reading the germline V gene (reference sequence) gives CDR1 SEHNR and CDR2 FQNEAQ. Trimming at the junction amounts to 1 base on V and 4 bases on J, and the germline ends lie 13 bases apart. Inclusive of the bounding cysteine and phenylalanine, the CDR3 is 15 residues long. Solely the CDR3 DNA is kept, with 45 bases framed from the first base. TRB sequencing used genomic DNA with the immunoSEQ assay at survey resolution or the hsTCRB kit. Per the original workflow: The immunoSEQ software was used for initial read processing, and the LymphoSeq R package was used for repertoire analyses. Clonality was computed as 1 minus normalized Shannon entropy; Gini coefficient was also calculated for each TRB dataset. Phenotypes of unsorted samples were inferred by mapping TRB sequences from sorted subsets of the recipient or donor onto the same recipient's unsorted samples. The clones in this table, taken by TCRdb from immuneACCESS, are in-frame only. Not every clone is retained; where verified, under half of the shortfall comes from an unresolved V gene, and the cause of the rest is unknown. The V and J calls and clone size are taken from that table; D and trimming were inferred from the DNA. The table for this sample lists approximately 19,000 clones; approximately 90% of them were counted only once. The leading ten clones occupy about 2% of the sample.

Of note for this clone: Its antigen specificity is not known. No clone much larger than this one lies a single base away; base qualities are absent.

The chain joins TRBV7-9 to TRBJ1-1; no confident D gene assignment can be made. Material: PBMCs, obtained roughly 350 days after allogeneic stem cell transplant with calcineurin inhibitor and methotrexate. The source is a female patient between 30 and 40 years old who received an allogeneic stem cell transplant from an unrelated donor, was CMV-positive, and had acute and chronic GVHD. Donor T cells from the graft may be present among the T cells after a transplant. At the DNA level, the sequence is TGTGCCAGCAGCTTAGGTGGGCGGGGTTTCACTGAAGCTTTCTTT. Protein translation: CASSLGGRGFTEAFF.